This T cell receptor (beta chain) was sequenced during a study of blood T cell repertoires in COVID-19. Study-wide context: COVID-19 samples, acute and convalescent, were from the United States, Italy and Spain.

This clone appeared a single time. The method was immunoSEQ multiplex PCR; TCRdb's version includes in-frame clones alone and lacks a portion of them. The sample lists some 670,000 clones; about 87% were seen once. The CDR3 is 15 residues long. V dropped 5 bases and J dropped 0 bases, with 11 bases sitting between them. The germline V gene has CDR1 SQVTM and CDR2 ANQGSEA. The chain has TRBV29-1 and TRBJ2-6; a possible D gene is TRBD2 (6 bases). This TCR derives from a woman younger than 35 with acute or convalescent COVID-19. The sequenced sample consisted of peripheral blood. The CDR3 sequence: CSVYLGSSGANVLTF. For the CDR3, the DNA is TGCAGCGTTTATCTCGGGAGCTCTGGGGCCAACGTCCTGACTTTC.